The sequence of this TCR beta chain was determined in a study of PD-1 blockade in classical Hodgkin lymphoma. Study at large: Intravenous delivery of nivolumab at 3 mg/kg to patients occurred every 2 weeks. Overall study findings and caveats: Those achieving complete response showed baseline diversity like newly diagnosed patients. Possibly reflecting disease activity or prior therapy, repertoire differences have causes that remain undefined. A significant rise in TCR diversity by C4D1 was seen for CD4+ but not CD8+ cells.

CDR1 SGHTA and CDR2 FQGNSA come from the germline V gene. Trimming shortened V by 5 bases and J by 5 bases, and 9 bases separated the two germline ends. This CDR3 is built from 13 residues. Profiled with immunoSEQ multiplex PCR; TCRdb holds only in-frame clones, not every one. The sample carries almost 100,000 clones, more than 90% recorded once. Points on this clone: What it recognizes is unknown.

Every patient had relapsed following autologous stem cell transplantation, and cohorts differed in brentuximab vedotin exposure. The sequence came from a human donor with classical Hodgkin lymphoma. The chain recombines TRBV7-2 with TRBJ2-2; weak D call: TRBD1 (5 bases). This specimen was peripheral blood mononuclear cells (PBMCs), taken at baseline. The CDR3 nucleotides read TGTGCCAGCAGCCCAGGGCAAACCGGGGAGCTGTTTTTT. Translating it yields CASSPGQTGELFF.